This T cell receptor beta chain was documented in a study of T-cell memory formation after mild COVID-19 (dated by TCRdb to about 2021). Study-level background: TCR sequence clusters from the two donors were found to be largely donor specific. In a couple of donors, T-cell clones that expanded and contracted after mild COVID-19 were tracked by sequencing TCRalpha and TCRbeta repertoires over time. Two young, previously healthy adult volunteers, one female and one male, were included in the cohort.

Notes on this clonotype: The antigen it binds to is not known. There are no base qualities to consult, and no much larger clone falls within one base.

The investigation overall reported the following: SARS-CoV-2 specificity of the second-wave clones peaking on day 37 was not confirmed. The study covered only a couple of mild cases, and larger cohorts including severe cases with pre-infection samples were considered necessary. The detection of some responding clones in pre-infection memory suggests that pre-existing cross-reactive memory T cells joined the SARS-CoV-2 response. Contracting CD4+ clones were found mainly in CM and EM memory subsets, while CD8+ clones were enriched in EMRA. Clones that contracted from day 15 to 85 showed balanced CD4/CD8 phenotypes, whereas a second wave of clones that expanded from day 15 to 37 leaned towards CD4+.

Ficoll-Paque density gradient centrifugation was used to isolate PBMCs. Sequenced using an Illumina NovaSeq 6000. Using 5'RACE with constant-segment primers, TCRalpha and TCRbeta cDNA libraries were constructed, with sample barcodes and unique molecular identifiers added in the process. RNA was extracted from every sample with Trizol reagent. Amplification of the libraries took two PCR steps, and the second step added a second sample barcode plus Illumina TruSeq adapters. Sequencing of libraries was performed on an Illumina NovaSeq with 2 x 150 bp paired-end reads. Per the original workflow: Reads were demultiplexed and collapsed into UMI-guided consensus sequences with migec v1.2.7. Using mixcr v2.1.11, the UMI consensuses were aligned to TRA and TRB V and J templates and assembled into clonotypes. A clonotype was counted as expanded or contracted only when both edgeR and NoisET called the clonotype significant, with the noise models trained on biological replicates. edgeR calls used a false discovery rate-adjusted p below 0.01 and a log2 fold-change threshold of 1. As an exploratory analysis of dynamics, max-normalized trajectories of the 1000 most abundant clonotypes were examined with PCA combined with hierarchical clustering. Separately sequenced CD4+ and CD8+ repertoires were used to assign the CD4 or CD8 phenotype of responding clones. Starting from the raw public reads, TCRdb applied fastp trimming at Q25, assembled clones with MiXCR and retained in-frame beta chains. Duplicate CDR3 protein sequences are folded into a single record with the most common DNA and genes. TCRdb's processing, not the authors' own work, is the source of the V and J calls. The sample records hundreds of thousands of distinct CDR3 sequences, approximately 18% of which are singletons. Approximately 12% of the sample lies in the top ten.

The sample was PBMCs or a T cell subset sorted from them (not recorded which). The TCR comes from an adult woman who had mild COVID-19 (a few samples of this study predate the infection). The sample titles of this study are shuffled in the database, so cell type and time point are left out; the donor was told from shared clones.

The DNA sequence follows: TGTGCCAGCAGCCCCACAGGGAGTTACGTAGGGGCTGGGACTGAAGCTTTCTTT. Translated, this is CASSPTGSYVGAGTEAFF. The chain employs TRBV5-6 and TRBJ1-1; the D segment could be TRBD1, given 6 matching bases. The germline V gene yields SGHDT for CDR1 and YYEEEE for CDR2. Relative to germline, V is 4 bases shorter and J is 5 bases shorter, with 27 bases between their ends. Including the terminal cysteine and phenylalanine, the CDR3 comprises 18 residues. Only the CDR3 part of the read is kept: 54 bases, read in frame from the first base.